This T cell receptor beta chain was recovered during a study of Tregs in tolerant kidney transplant recipients. Unstimulated Tregs (CD4+CD25+CD127-) and CD4+CD25- non-Tregs were sorted from PBMCs. Assay: immunoSEQ multiplex PCR; the TCRdb copy retains only in-frame clones and omits some. This sample has 68,000 or so clones, with roughly 84% found just once. CDR3 length: 14 amino acids. CDR1 and CDR2 (germline): GTSNPN, SVGIG (reference sequence). V lost 0 bases, J lost 6 bases, and 14 bases lay in between. For this clone: As yet, its antigen is unknown.

Findings and limits, study-wide: The most relevant donor-specific Treg TCRbeta repertoire apparently came from expansion with activated donor B cells. Few patients were studied, so findings need validation in larger groups. Biological reproducibility was not directly addressed, but technical replication error appeared minimal.

This clonotype was obtained from a human donor in good health. What was sequenced was CD4+ T cells from blood. The chain employs TRBV30 and TRBJ1-2; TRBD1 is a possible D gene (6 bases). CDR3 in DNA: TGTGCCTGGAGTGTACTTCGGGGGCTGGATGGCTACACCTTC. Translation: CAWSVLRGLDGYTF.